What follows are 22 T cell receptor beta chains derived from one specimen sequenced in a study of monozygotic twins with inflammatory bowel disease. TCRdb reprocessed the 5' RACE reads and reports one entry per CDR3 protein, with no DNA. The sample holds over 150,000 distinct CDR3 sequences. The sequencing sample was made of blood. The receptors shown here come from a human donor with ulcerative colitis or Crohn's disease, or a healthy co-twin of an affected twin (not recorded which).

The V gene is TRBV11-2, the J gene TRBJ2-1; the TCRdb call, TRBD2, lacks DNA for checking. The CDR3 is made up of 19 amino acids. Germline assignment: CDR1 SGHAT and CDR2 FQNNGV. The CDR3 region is CASSALQTRGPHRRNEQFF.

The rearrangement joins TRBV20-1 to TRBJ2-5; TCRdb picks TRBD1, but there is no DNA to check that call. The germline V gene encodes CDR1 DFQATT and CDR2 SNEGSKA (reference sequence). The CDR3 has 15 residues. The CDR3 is CSARPRDRGSETQYF.

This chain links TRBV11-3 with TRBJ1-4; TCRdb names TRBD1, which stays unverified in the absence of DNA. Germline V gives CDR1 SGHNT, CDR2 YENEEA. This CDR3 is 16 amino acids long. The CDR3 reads CASSPGTDAYNEKLFF.

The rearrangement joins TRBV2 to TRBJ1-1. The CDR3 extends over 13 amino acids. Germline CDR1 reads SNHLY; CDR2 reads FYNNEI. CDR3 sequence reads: CASSEEGNTEAFF.

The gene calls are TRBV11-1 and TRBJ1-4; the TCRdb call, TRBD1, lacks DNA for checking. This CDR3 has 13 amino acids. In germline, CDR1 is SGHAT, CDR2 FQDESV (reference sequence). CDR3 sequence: CASSRGDDEKLFF.

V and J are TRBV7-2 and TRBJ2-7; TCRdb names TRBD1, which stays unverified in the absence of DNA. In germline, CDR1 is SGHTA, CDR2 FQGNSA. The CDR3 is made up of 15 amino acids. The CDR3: CASSSTAFYSYEQYF.

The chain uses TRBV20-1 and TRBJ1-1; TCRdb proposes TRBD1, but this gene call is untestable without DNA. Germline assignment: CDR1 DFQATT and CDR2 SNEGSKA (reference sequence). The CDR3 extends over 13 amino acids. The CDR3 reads CSAMNQGDTEAFF.

The CDR3 protein is CASSFGVAQASPLHF. This rearrangement joins TRBV7-8 to TRBJ1-6. The CDR3 extends over 15 amino acids. Germline CDR1 reads SGHVS; CDR2 reads FQNEAQ.

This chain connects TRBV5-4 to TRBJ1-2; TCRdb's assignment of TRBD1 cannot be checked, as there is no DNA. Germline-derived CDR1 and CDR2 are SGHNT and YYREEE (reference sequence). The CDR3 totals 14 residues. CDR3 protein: CASSWGQEAYGYTF.

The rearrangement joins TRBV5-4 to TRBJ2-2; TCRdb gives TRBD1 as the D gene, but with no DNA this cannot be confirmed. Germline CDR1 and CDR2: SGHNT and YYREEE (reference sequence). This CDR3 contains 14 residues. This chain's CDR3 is CPSSLGRGTGELFF.

The CDR3 here is CASSYLTGVEQYF. The rearrangement uses TRBV7-6 and TRBJ2-7; TCRdb calls TRBD1, which cannot be checked without DNA. In germline, CDR1 is SGHVS, CDR2 FNYEAQ. The CDR3 runs to 13 residues.

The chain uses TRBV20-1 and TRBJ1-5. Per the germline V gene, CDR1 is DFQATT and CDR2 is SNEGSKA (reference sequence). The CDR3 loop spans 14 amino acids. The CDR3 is CSARGFYSNQPQHF.

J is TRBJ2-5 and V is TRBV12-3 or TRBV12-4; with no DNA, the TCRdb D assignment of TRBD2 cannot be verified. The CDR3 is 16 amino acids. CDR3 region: CASSPRTSGSPETQYF.

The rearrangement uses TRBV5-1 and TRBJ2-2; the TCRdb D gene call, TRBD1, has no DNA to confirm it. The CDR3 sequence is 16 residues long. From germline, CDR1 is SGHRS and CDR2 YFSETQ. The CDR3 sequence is CASSQWTGANTGELFF.

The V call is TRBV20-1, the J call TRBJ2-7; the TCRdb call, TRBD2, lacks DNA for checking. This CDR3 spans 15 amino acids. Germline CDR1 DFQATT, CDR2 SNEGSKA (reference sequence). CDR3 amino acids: CSASGTSGGSYEQYF.

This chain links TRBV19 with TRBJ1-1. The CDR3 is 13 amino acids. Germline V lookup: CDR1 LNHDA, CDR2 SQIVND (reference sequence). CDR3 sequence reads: CATSKMYNTEAFF.

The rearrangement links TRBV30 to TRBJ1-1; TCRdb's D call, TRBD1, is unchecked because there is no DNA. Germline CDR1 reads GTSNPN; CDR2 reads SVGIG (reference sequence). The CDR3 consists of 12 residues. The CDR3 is CAWSRLGVKAFF.

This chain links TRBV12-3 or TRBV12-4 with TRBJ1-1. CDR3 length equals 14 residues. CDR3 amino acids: CASILTGQNTEAFF.

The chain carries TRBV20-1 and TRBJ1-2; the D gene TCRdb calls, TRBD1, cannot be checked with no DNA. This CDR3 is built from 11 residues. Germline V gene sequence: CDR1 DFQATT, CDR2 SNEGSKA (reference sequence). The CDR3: CSAKLGVGYTF.

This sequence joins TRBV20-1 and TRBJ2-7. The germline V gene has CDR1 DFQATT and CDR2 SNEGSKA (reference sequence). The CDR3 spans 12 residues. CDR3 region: CSAEQEVDEQYF.

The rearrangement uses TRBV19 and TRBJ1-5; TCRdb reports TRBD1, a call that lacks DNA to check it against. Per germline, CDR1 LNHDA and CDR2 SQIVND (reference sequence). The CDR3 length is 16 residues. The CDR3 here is CASSISGADSNQPQHF.

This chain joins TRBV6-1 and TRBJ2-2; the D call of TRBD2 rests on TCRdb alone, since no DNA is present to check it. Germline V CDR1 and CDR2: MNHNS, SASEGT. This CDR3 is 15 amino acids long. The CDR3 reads CASSPGLAEAGELFF.